This T cell receptor (beta chain) came from a study of T cell clonotyping in hematopoietic cell transplantation. With 4 bases clipped from V and 4 bases from J, the junction kept 9 bases outside the gene matches. CDR3 length: 15 amino acids. Germline V gene data show CDR1 as SGHTA and CDR2 as FQGNSA. Clones were sequenced by immunoSEQ multiplex PCR, and TCRdb holds only the in-frame ones, with some missing. Of 13,000 to 15,000 clones in the sample, 65% to 90% were seen once. This specimen consisted of PBMCs, obtained 100 days after allogeneic stem cell transplant. This rearrangement joins TRBV7-2 to TRBJ1-1, with TRBD1 matching over 7 bases. The clonotype comes from a male patient aged 50 to 59 who had an allogeneic stem cell transplant from an unrelated donor, so T cells may come from the graft donor. Some clones in this sample may be carry-over from other donors' samples. In nucleotides, the CDR3 is TGTGCCAGCAGCTCGACGACAGGGCTGGGCACTGAAGCTTTCTTT. This sequence encodes CASSSTTGLGTEAFF.